This T cell receptor beta chain was sequenced for a study of T-cell memory formation after mild COVID-19. Study-level background: There were largely donor-specific TCR clusters.

Each CDR3 protein gets one entry after TCRdb re-called the 5' RACE reads with MiXCR. The table has over 350,000 distinct CDR3 sequences, more than 15% seen once. CDR3 length: 11 residues. Germline values: CDR1 SQVTM, CDR2 ANQGSEA. The V gene lost 1 base and the J gene lost 9 bases, with 7 bases spanning the gap. The TCR comes from a man between 18 and 35 years old who had mild COVID-19 (a few samples of this study predate the infection). Cell type and time point are not known. The J gene is TRBJ2-1, the V gene TRBV29-1; no clear D. Sequencing used PBMCs or a T cell subset sorted from them (not recorded which). In nucleotides, the CDR3 is TGCAGCGTTGAAGCCGCCATTGAGCAGTTCTTC. Translation: CSVEAAIEQFF.